Described below is a single TCR beta chain sequence and its context. Looked up from germline, CDR1 is MNHEY and CDR2 is SMNVEV (reference sequence). The ends were cut back, 6 bases at V and 7 bases at J, with 18 bases in the middle. The CDR3 totals 14 residues. The sample originates from a study of blood T cell repertoires in COVID-19. This table comes from immunoSEQ multiplex PCR, and its TCRdb copy is limited to in-frame clones, with some not included. The sample consists of roughly 90,000 clones, roughly 88% of them appearing once. This sequence joins TRBV27 and TRBJ1-2; D possibly corresponds to TRBD1 (5 bases). The sequenced sample consisted of peripheral blood. This clonotype originated in a woman aged 80 or over with active or convalescent COVID-19. CDR3 sequence: CASSSPGRGGGYTF. Written as DNA, the CDR3 is TGTGCCAGCAGCTCCCCCGGTAGGGGTGGTGGCTACACCTTC.